The 8 T cell receptor beta chains below were found in one sample sequenced in a study of pediatric ulcerative colitis. Profiling relied on immunoSEQ multiplex PCR, and the TCRdb table lists in-frame clones only, not all of them. The table has a few thousand clones, nearly 90% seen once. The sample taken for sequencing was blood. The origin of the receptors is a boy aged 5-17 years with mild ulcerative colitis.

The DNA for the CDR3 is TGTGCCAGCAGCATAGACGGGAGTACGCAAGAGACCCAGTACTTC. It encodes CASSIDGSTQETQYF. V is TRBV5-4 and J is TRBJ2-5, with D possibly TRBD2 on 6 matching bases. The CDR3 has 15 amino acids. Between the trimmed V and J ends, which lost 4 bases and 2 bases, there was a span of 15 bases. The V gene's germline CDR1 is SGHNT and CDR2 YYREEE (reference sequence).

A remark on this clone: It is unclear where the CDR3 begins or ends on the DNA, so no DNA is shown, and the CDR3 is as TCRdb lists it. The chain employs TRBV28 and TRBJ2-7; the table's D call, TRBD1, was not checked against the DNA. Germline loops: CDR1 MDHEN, CDR2 SYDVKM. The length of the CDR3 is 15 amino acids, counting both ends. The CDR3 loop reads CASSTSTGGTYGQYF.

The J gene is TRBJ2-7, the V gene TRBV5-1, with D possibly being TRBD2 (5 bases). The CDR3 is made up of 14 amino acids. Germline V gene data show CDR1 as SGHRS and CDR2 as YFSETQ. V was trimmed by 0 bases and J by 5 bases, leaving 12 bases between them. As DNA, the CDR3 is TGCGCCAGCAGCTTGGGTTCGGGGTTAAACGAGCAGTACTTC. As protein: CASSLGSGLNEQYF.

The V call is TRBV7-9, the J call TRBJ2-5, with 10 bases matching TRBD2. The J segment lost 5 bases and the V segment lost 0 bases, leaving 12 bases of the junction unmatched. CDR1 and CDR2 from the germline V gene are SEHNR and FQNEAQ (reference sequence). The CDR3 totals 18 residues. CDR3 coding DNA: TGTGCCAGCAGCTTAGCTAGGCTAGCGGGAGCATCTACTGAGACCCAGTACTTC. This encodes CASSLARLAGASTETQYF.

The chain couples TRBV19 to TRBJ2-7; D is unclear. This CDR3 is built from 12 residues. The V gene's germline CDR1 is LNHDA and CDR2 SQIVND (reference sequence). Between the trimmed V and J ends, which lost 3 bases and 3 bases, there was a span of 6 bases. The CDR3 nucleotides are TGTGCCAGTAGTATCCGCGGCTACGAGCAGTACTTC. As protein: CASSIRGYEQYF.

This clone was counted a single time. The rearrangement joins TRBV30 to TRBJ2-7; D uncertain. V was clipped by 6 bases and J by 3 bases, with 9 bases between them. Per the germline V gene, CDR1 is GTSNPN and CDR2 is SVGIG (reference sequence). The CDR3 length is 11 residues. The CDR3 sequence: CACGGLYEQYF. The CDR3 DNA sequence: TGTGCCTGCGGTGGGCTCTACGAGCAGTACTTC.

This chain joins TRBV7-2 and TRBJ1-1; D is possibly TRBD1 (6 bases). Per the germline V gene, CDR1 is SGHTA and CDR2 is FQGNSA. Trimming took 3 bases from V and 5 from J, leaving 13 bases between them. The CDR3 spans 14 residues. CDR3 DNA: TGTGCCAGCAGCTTGTTAACAGGGAGAACTGAAGCTTTCTTT. Encoded protein: CASSLLTGRTEAFF.

V and J are TRBV6-5 and TRBJ2-2, with D possibly being TRBD2 (6 bases). The V gene's germline CDR1 is MNHEY and CDR2 SVGAGI. The CDR3 sequence is 15 residues long. The V gene lost 2 bases and the J gene lost 5 bases, with 12 bases spanning the gap. CDR3 sequence: CASSYVAETTGELFF. CDR3 sequence (DNA): TGTGCCAGCAGTTACGTAGCGGAGACTACCGGGGAGCTGTTTTTT.